These 6 T cell receptor beta chains were sequenced from one sample in a study of identifying expanded T cells in peripheral blood. Using immunoSEQ multiplex PCR, the repertoire was profiled, and TCRdb retains in-frame clones only, with some absent. The sample records around 76,000 clones, around 90% being singletons. The material sequenced was blood. Receptors originate from a person aged 18 to 75 in good health.

This chain uses TRBV6-6 with TRBJ2-5; 7 nucleotides line up with TRBD2. The CDR3 spans 15 residues. Germline CDR1 reads MNHNY; CDR2 reads SVGAGI (reference sequence). The junction had 13 bases not matched to a gene; V was cut back by 5 bases and J by 7 bases. The CDR3 DNA reads TGTGCCAGCAGTACCGACGGGGGGTACGGAGTGACCCAGTACTTC. Its protein product is CASSTDGGYGVTQYF.

The V call is TRBV18, the J call TRBJ2-2; TRBD2 aligns across 13 bases. Germline V lookup: CDR1 KGHSH, CDR2 LQKENI. This CDR3 has 17 amino acids. V dropped 3 bases and J dropped 1; count of bases not matched to a gene: 2. The DNA of the CDR3 is TGTGCCAGCTCACCGGGACTAGCGGGATGGAACACCGGGGAGCTGTTTTTT. It specifies CASSPGLAGWNTGELFF.

The V call is TRBV9, the J call TRBJ2-3, with 7 bases that match TRBD2. Trimming took 4 bases from V and 2 from J; bases not matched to a gene: 7. Germline lookup yields CDR1 SGDLS and CDR2 YYNGEE. This CDR3 has 15 amino acids. The CDR3 protein is CASSFRLAVTDTQYF. The DNA of the CDR3 is TGTGCCAGCAGCTTCCGACTAGCCGTCACAGATACGCAGTATTTT.

This clone was found once. One junction end disagrees with the germline gene, perhaps due to a read error. The V gene is TRBV7-7, the J gene TRBJ2-2; D remains ambiguous. CDR3 length: 12 residues. Per germline, CDR1 SSHAT and CDR2 FNYEAQ (reference sequence). The CDR3, as DNA: TGTGCTAGCAGGACGCCGACCGGGGAGCTGTTTTTT. Translating gives CASRTPTGELFF.

The rearrangement joins TRBV21-1 to TRBJ2-2; the D call in the table, TRBD1, was not verified against the DNA. TRBV21-1 is a documented pseudogene. The CDR3 is 21 residues long. The CDR3 protein is CASSSRPPGTGQHSNTGELFF. The CDR3 DNA follows: TGTGCCAGCAGCTCGAGGCCCCCCGGGACAGGCCAGCATTCGAACACCGGGGAGCTGTTTTTT.

This chain's CDR3 is CATRNLPDGEQYF. As DNA, the CDR3 is TGTGCCACCAGGAACCTCCCCGACGGCGAGCAGTACTTC. The J gene is TRBJ2-7, the V gene TRBV15; D is unclear. Trimming pared 6 bases from V and 6 bases from J, leaving 15 bases between. CDR1 and CDR2 (germline): LNHNV, YYDKDF (reference sequence). This CDR3 has 13 amino acids. Together with reference TRBV15 and TRBJ2-7, the CDR3 gives the full variable domain: DAMVIQNPRYQVTQFGKPVTLSCSQTLNHNVMYWYQQKSSQAPKLLFHYYDKDFNNEADTPDNFQSRRPNTSFCFLDIRSPGLGDTAMYLCATRNLPDGEQYFGPGTRLTVT.